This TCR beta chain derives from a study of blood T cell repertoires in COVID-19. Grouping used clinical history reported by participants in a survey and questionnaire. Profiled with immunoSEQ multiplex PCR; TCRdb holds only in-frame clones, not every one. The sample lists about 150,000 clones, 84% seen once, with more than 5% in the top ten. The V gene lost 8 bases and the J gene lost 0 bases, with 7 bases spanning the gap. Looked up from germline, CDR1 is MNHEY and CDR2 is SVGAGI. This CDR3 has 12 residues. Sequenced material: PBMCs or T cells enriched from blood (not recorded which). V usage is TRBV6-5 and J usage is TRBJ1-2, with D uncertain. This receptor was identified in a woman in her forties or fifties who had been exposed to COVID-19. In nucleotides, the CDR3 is TGTGCCAGCCAATCCCCTAACTATGGCTACACCTTC. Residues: CASQSPNYGYTF.